This entry concerns a single TCR beta chain. Its antigen remains unidentified. This sample is part of a study of T cells in Graves' hyperthyroidism and ophthalmopathy. Among the patients, aged 18 to 65, hyperthyroidism was newly diagnosed and had lasted under 2 months. Researchers amplified the TCR beta CDR3 regions from RNA transcripts. During a first-round RT-PCR of the TCR CDR3, the HTBI primer set was used. TCRdb passed the multiplex PCR reads through MiXCR, listing each CDR3 protein once. The sample lists around 340,000 distinct CDR3 sequences; approximately 15% were seen once. Trimming left V 7 bases short and J 8 bases short, with 14 bases between. The CDR3 runs 11 residues. Germline V gene sequence: CDR1 SQVTM, CDR2 ANQGSEA. Whole-study findings and limits: The majority of expanded thyroid clonotypes above 0.001 also appeared in blood.

The sequencing sample was made of blood. This chain uses TRBV29-1 with TRBJ1-2, with D perhaps matching TRBD1 (5 bases). The TCR sequence derives from a woman aged 25-40 years with Graves' hyperthyroidism. Here the CDR3 reads CSALAGGGYTF. The CDR3 nucleotides read TGCAGCGCTCTCGCGGGGGGGGGCTACACCTTC.